This T cell receptor beta chain was profiled in a study of shared clonotypes between healthy human individuals. Amplification in unsorted PBMC replicate PCRs started from roughly 330 ng DNA, which equals some 29,000 T cell genomes. TCRdb's table, derived via immunoSEQ multiplex PCR, lists solely in-frame clones and lacks some. The repertoire consists of about 490,000 clones, with 70% to 85% occurring once and the leading ten covering around 11%. V lost 6 bases and J lost 0, with 11 bases in between. Germline V lookup: CDR1 SGHTA, CDR2 FQGNSA. There are 14 residues in the CDR3. V usage is TRBV7-2 and J usage is TRBJ1-1, with D perhaps matching TRBD1 (5 bases). The sequenced material came from PBMCs. The TCR originated in a middle-aged woman in good health. Some clones in this sample may be carry-over from other donors' samples. The CDR3 bases are TGTGCCAGCAGTTATAGGGGCTTGAACACTGAAGCTTTCTTT. Protein product: CASSYRGLNTEAFF.